This TCR beta chain was obtained from a study of Graves' ophthalmopathy and Graves' hyperthyroidism. General observations from the study: Detected in blood as well were most expanded thyroid clonotypes with frequency above 0.001. For separating ophthalmopathy from stable hyperthyroidism, a 13-signature model gave 87.88% sensitivity and about 82% specificity. Ophthalmopathy progression predictions by the model showed 72.22% specificity and approximately 67% sensitivity.

In regard to this clonotype: As yet, its antigen is unknown. It is likely a read error, because the conserved phenylalanine at the end of the CDR3 is missing.

PBMCs originated in 10 ml of fresh peripheral blood. The V segment lost 8 bases and the J segment 3 bases; nucleotides outside the gene matches: 6. Germline assignment: CDR1 LNHDA and CDR2 SQIVND (reference sequence). The CDR3 length is 13 residues. RNA transcripts served as template for amplifying TCR beta CDR3 sequences. HTBI-primed first-round RT-PCR preceded second-round multiplex PCR. Each CDR3 protein is one row after TCRdb ran MiXCR on the multiplex PCR reads. The sample has some 350,000 distinct CDR3 sequences; roughly 15% are singletons. The gene calls are TRBV19 and TRBJ1-1, with TRBD1 matching over 7 bases. The receptor's source is an adult woman with stable Graves' hyperthyroidism. The source material was peripheral blood. The DNA of the CDR3 is TGTGCCAGTGGTAGGGGGCGCGACACTGAAGCTTTCGTT. Translated: CASGRGRDTEAFV.